This TCR beta chain was documented in a study of response to subunit inactivated influenza vaccine. A single record per CDR3 protein comes from TCRdb applying MiXCR to the RT-PCR reads. This table has 750,000 to 850,000 distinct CDR3 sequences, less than 20% appearing once. The CDR3 is 17 residues long. Trimming removed 5 bases at V and 5 bases at J, with 25 bases between. Germline V lookup: CDR1 SEHNR, CDR2 FQNEAQ (reference sequence). The origin of this receptor is a man between 45 and 60 years old who received an inactivated influenza vaccine. The source was PBMCs from blood, collected 4 to 6 days after vaccination. This sequence joins TRBV7-9 and TRBJ2-7; tentatively, D is TRBD1 or TRBD2 (6 bases each). CDR3 in DNA: TGTGCCAGCAGCACGCCCGAGGGGGACTGGATAGCGGACGAGCAGTACTTC. Protein: CASSTPEGDWIADEQYF. The full variable domain, in which reference TRBV7-9 and TRBJ2-7 provide the parts outside the CDR3, is DTGVSQNPRHKITKRGQNVTFRCDPISEHNRLYWYRQTLGQGPEFLTYFQNEAQLEKSRLLSDRFSAERPKGSFSTLEIQRTEQGDSAMYLCASSTPEGDWIADEQYFGPGTRLTVT.